A selection of T cell receptor beta chains follows, all from one sample in a study of T cell repertoires in cytomegalovirus infection. Their antigens remain unidentified. MiXCR, applied by TCRdb to the reads, yields one record per CDR3 protein. This sample has 550,000 to 850,000 distinct CDR3 sequences, with around 30% found just once. Material: cultured PBMCs, obtained from culture after CMV antigen stimulation. These receptors were obtained from a human donor in good health (CMV status not recorded). Some clones in this sample may be carry-over from other donors' samples. Each CDR3 is given without its conserved first and last residue.

cdr3_length j_call v_call cdr3_aa
12 TRBJ2-3 TRBV7-2 ASSLWTGEDTQY
13 TRBJ2-7 TRBV12-3/TRBV12-4 ASSFQRGIFYEQY
13 TRBJ2-1 TRBV10-2 ASSVGVATYNEQF
15 TRBJ2-3 TRBV4-1 ASSQDEGGENTDTQY
13 TRBJ2-5 TRBV7-2 ASSLAGTMTQTQY
14 TRBJ2-7 TRBV10-3 AISEAPGRATYEQY
15 TRBJ1-1 TRBV28 ASSLSGRGTLGTEAF
13 TRBJ1-6 TRBV5-1 ASSLEGQFNSPLH
13 TRBJ2-3 TRBV19 ASRDGLSSTDTQY
12 TRBJ2-5 TRBV6-1 ASSKGAIEETQY
14 TRBJ2-3 TRBV7-9 ASSLSRDRSTDTQY
14 TRBJ2-2 TRBV4-1 ASSRVQGQVTGELF
12 TRBJ2-7 TRBV7-6 ASSFRLGPLEQY
13 TRBJ2-3 TRBV5-5 ASSPYVGPGDTQY
14 TRBJ1-1 TRBV27 ASSFFQGGLNTEAF
12 TRBJ2-7 TRBV7-2 ASSLGVGQGEQY
12 TRBJ1-1 TRBV27 ASSLRGGGTEAF
11 TRBJ1-2 TRBV18 ASSQRPFWGYT
10 TRBJ1-6 TRBV7-4 ASSVGGSPLH
12 TRBJ1-1 TRBV18 ASSPPTRNTEAF
9 TRBJ2-3 TRBV10-3 AIRQGDTQY